Listed below are T cell receptor beta chains from one sample, sequenced in a study of shared clonotypes between healthy human individuals. Some clones are missing from TCRdb's copy, which holds only in-frame ones; the method was immunoSEQ multiplex PCR. Among millions of clones listed, around 95% were seen once. The sequenced material came from naive CD4+ T cells sorted from blood. All receptors come from a man between 18 and 35 years old in good health. Both conserved end residues are part of each CDR3. D genes are given only for firm matches. The listing skips clone size in some rows; elsewhere it reads once, few, many or a size class.

NA	NA	TRBJ2-7	TRBV30	CAWSAHLKYEQYF	TGTGCCTGGAGTGCACACCTTAAGTACGAGCAGTACTTC
NA	NA	TRBJ2-3	TRBV6-1	CASSELVVATQYF	TGTGCCAGCAGTGAATTGGTAGTCGCTACGCAGTATTTT
NA	TRBD2	TRBJ2-2	TRBV10-3	CAISILGLLNTGELFF	TGTGCCATCAGTATTTTGGGACTACTGAACACCGGGGAGCTGTTTTTT
NA	TRBD2	TRBJ2-1	TRBV10-3	CAISSGGSEQFF	TGTGCCATCAGTTCCGGGGGGTCTGAGCAGTTCTTC
NA	NA	TRBJ1-5	TRBV6-1	CASSEGQGGNQPQHF	TGTGCCAGCAGTGAAGGGCAGGGCGGCAATCAGCCCCAGCATTTT
NA	NA	TRBJ1-5	TRBV19	CASSIDGFSNQPQHF	TGTGCCAGTAGTATTGACGGATTTAGCAATCAGCCCCAGCATTTT
NA	TRBD2	TRBJ2-1	TRBV19	CASSDGWDYIYNEQFF	TGTGCCAGTAGTGATGGTTGGGACTACATATACAATGAGCAGTTCTTC
NA	TRBD1	TRBJ1-4	TRBV7-9	CASSPGQGDNEKLFF	TGTGCCAGCAGCCCAGGACAGGGTGATAATGAAAAACTGTTTTTT
once	TRBD2	TRBJ2-5	TRBV7-3	CASSLMASGIETQYF	TGTGCCAGCAGCTTAATGGCTAGCGGGATCGAGACCCAGTACTTC
NA	NA	TRBJ2-3	TRBV6-4	CASSDRGGASDTQYF	TGTGCCAGCAGTGACCGAGGGGGGGCGTCCGATACGCAGTATTTT
NA	NA	TRBJ1-4	TRBV5-4	CASSLANDEKLFF	TGTGCCAGCAGCTTGGCCAACGATGAAAAACTGTTTTTT
NA	NA	TRBJ2-6	TRBV11-2	CASSLRGSAAGANVLTF	TGTGCCAGCAGCTTACGAGGTTCGGCAGCCGGGGCCAACGTCCTGACTTTC
NA	NA	TRBJ2-7	TRBV30	CAWRQDSYEQYF	TGTGCCTGGAGGCAGGACTCCTACGAGCAGTACTTC
NA	NA	TRBJ1-4	TRBV6-5	CASRRGGGEKLFF	TGTGCCAGCAGACGAGGGGGAGGGGAAAAACTGTTTTTT
few	TRBD1	TRBJ1-6	TRBV5-1	CASRHLGGDTTGSSPLHF	TGCGCCAGCAGACATTTAGGGGGAGATACGACAGGGTCTTCACCCCTCCACTTT
NA	NA	TRBJ2-7	TRBV7-6	CASGPFLTSTAEQYF	TGTGCCAGCGGCCCGTTCCTTACAAGCACCGCCGAGCAGTACTTC
NA	NA	TRBJ1-2	TRBV10-3	CAIRSGSKYGYTF	TGTGCCATCAGGTCCGGCTCCAAATATGGCTACACCTTC
NA	NA	TRBJ2-2	TRBV19	CASNKGTGELFF	TGTGCCAGTAACAAGGGCACCGGGGAGCTGTTTTTT
NA	NA	TRBJ1-6	TRBV27	CASSPHRDLYSPLHF	TGTGCCAGCAGTCCTCATCGGGACCTTTATTCACCCCTCCACTTT
NA	NA	TRBJ2-5	TRBV7-9	CASSLAGGLETQYF	TGTGCCAGCAGCTTAGCGGGAGGATTGGAGACCCAGTACTTC
NA	NA	TRBJ2-7	TRBV19	CASSIVGSYEQYF	TGTGCCAGTAGTATCGTTGGGTCCTACGAGCAGTACTTC
NA	NA	TRBJ2-5	TRBV5-4	CASSSQGTQETQYF	TGTGCCAGCAGCTCACAGGGAACCCAAGAGACCCAGTACTTC
NA	TRBD2	TRBJ2-7	TRBV4-2	CASSQAPGTSYEQYF	TGTGCCAGCAGCCAAGCCCCCGGGACTAGCTACGAGCAGTACTTC
few	NA	TRBJ2-7	TRBV18	CASSPPAGAYEQYF	TGTGCCAGCTCACCACCGGCAGGGGCCTACGAGCAGTACTTC
NA	NA	TRBJ2-2	TRBV5-1	CASSPTFEGPGELFF	TGCGCCAGCAGCCCGACCTTTGAAGGTCCCGGGGAGCTGTTTTTT
NA	TRBD2	TRBJ2-7	TRBV6-5	CASRTSAYEQYF	TGTGCCAGCAGGACTAGCGCTTACGAGCAGTACTTC
NA	NA	TRBJ2-1	TRBV6-5	CASTKLGLGLNEQFF	TGTGCCAGCACTAAACTAGGTCTCGGATTGAATGAGCAGTTCTTC
NA	NA	TRBJ2-5	TRBV7-9	CASSLFYQETQYF	TGTGCCAGCAGCTTATTCTACCAAGAGACCCAGTACTTC
NA	NA	TRBJ2-2	TRBV19	CASSLVATGELFF	TGTGCCAGTAGTCTAGTCGCCACCGGGGAGCTGTTTTTT
NA	TRBD2	TRBJ2-7	TRBV5-1	CASSPTSGTYEQYF	TGCGCCAGCAGTCCGACTAGCGGAACCTACGAGCAGTACTTC
NA	NA	TRBJ1-5	TRBV29-1	CSVGDTDQPQHF	TGCAGCGTTGGGGACACCGATCAGCCCCAGCATTTT
NA	TRBD2	TRBJ2-7	TRBV5-6	CASSYFGLAGTDEQYF	TGTGCCAGCAGCTACTTCGGACTAGCGGGAACGGACGAGCAGTACTTC
NA	NA	TRBJ1-4	TRBV6-1	CASIRQVGEKLFF	TGTGCCAGCATCCGACAGGTGGGCGAAAAACTGTTTTTT